The following is a T cell receptor beta chain sequence with its context. Libraries were prepared by immunoSEQ multiplex PCR; TCRdb keeps only in-frame clonotypes and omits some of them. The sample lists 260,000 or so clones; 75% to 90% were seen once. The sample is drawn from a study of blood T cell repertoires in COVID-19. Germline V lookup: CDR1 SGHTA, CDR2 FQGNSA. The CDR3 consists of 12 residues. With 1 base removed from V and 6 bases from J, the gap between germline ends came to 7 bases. The sample taken for sequencing was PBMCs or T cells enriched from blood (not recorded which). This chain connects TRBV7-2 to TRBJ2-7, with D unclear. This TCR was sampled from a woman between 45 and 65 years old who had recovered from COVID-19. CDR3 sequence (DNA): TGTGCCAGCAGCTTAGACGGGTCCGAGCAGTACTTC. Protein product: CASSLDGSEQYF.